This T cell receptor beta chain was recorded in a study of graft-versus-host responses after intestinal transplantation. With 0 bases clipped from V and 0 bases from J, the junction kept 1 base outside the gene matches. CDR1 is WNHNN and CDR2 is SYGVQD in the germline V gene (reference sequence). The CDR3 totals 16 residues. Libraries were prepared by immunoSEQ multiplex PCR; TCRdb keeps only in-frame clonotypes and omits some of them. The sample lists around 96,000 clones, around nine tenths occurring once. Note on this clone: What it recognizes is unknown.

The sequence was collected from a human donor who received an intestinal transplant. The material was unstimulated CD4+ T cells sorted from spleen or lymph node cells, obtained before intestinal transplant. The chain uses TRBV10-1 and TRBJ2-2; 7 bases are shared with TRBD1. The chain's CDR3 is CASSESGTANTGELFF. Written as DNA, the CDR3 is TGCGCCAGCAGTGAGTCCGGGACAGCGAACACCGGGGAGCTGTTTTTT.